This T cell receptor beta chain was sequenced in a study of control samples from healthy donors and cancer patients. The repertoire was sequenced with immunoSEQ multiplex PCR; TCRdb's copy has only in-frame clones and lacks some. The ten most abundant clones cover around 2% of a sample with fewer than 250,000 clones. V trimming: 4 bases; J trimming: 8 bases; junction bases outside the gene matches: 7. Germline V gives CDR1 ENHRY, CDR2 SYGVKD. This CDR3 has 14 amino acids. This receptor was obtained from a woman aged 30 to 39 in good health. Sequencing used blood. The V and J genes are TRBV10-3 and TRBJ1-2; the match to TRBD1 covers 10 bases. In DNA, the CDR3 is TGTGCCATCAGTGTCGCTGGGACAGGGGACGGCTACACCTTC. This gives the protein CAISVAGTGDGYTF.